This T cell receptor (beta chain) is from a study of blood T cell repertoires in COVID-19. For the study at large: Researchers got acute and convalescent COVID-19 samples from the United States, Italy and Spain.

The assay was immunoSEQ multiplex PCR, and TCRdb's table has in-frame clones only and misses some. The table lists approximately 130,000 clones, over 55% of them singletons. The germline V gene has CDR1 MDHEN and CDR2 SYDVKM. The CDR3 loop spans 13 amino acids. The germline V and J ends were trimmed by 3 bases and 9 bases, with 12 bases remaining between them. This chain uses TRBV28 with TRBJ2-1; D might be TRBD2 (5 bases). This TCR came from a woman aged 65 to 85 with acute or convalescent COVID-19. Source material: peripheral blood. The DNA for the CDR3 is TGTGCCAGCAGTTTGGGAACTAGAGGTGAGCAGTTCTTC. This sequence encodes CASSLGTRGEQFF.